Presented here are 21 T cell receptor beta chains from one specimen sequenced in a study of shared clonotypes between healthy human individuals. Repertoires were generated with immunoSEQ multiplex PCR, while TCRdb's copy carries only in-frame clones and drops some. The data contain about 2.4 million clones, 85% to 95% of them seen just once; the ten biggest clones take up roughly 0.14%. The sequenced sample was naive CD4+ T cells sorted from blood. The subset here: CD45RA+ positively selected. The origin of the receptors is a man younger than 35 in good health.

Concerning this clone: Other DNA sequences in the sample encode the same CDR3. Written as DNA, the CDR3 is TGTGCCAGCAGTTTGGACAGACCCTACGAGCAGTACTTC. Its protein product is CASSLDRPYEQYF. The rearrangement uses TRBV28 and TRBJ2-7; a weak D match, TRBD1 (6 bases). Germline CDR1 reads MDHEN; CDR2 reads SYDVKM. The ends were cut back, 3 bases at V and 2 bases at J, with 8 bases in the middle. The CDR3 covers 13 residues.

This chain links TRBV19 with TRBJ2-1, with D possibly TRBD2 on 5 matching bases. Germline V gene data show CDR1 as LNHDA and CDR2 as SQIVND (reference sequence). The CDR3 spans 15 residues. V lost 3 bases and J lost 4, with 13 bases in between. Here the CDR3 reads CASSIQALGYNEQFF. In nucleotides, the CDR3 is TGTGCCAGTAGTATTCAGGCACTAGGATACAATGAGCAGTTCTTC.

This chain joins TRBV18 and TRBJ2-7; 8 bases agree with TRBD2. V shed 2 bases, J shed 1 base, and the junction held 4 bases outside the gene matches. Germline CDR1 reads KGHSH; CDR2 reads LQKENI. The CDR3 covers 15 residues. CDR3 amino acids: CASSPTAGVSYEQYF. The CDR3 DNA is TGTGCCAGCTCACCAACAGCGGGGGTGTCCTACGAGCAGTACTTC.

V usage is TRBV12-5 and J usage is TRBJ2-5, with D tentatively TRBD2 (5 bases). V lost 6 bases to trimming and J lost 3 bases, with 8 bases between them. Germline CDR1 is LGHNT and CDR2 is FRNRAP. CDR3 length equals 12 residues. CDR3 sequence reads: CASGVGEETQYF. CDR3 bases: TGTGCTAGTGGGGTCGGGGAAGAGACCCAGTACTTC.

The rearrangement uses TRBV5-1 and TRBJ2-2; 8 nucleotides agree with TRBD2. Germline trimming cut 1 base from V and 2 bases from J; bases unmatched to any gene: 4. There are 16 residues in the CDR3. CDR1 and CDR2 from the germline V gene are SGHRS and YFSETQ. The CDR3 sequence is CASSLRVAGNTGELFF. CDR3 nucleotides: TGCGCCAGCAGCTTGAGGGTAGCGGGAAACACCGGGGAGCTGTTTTTT. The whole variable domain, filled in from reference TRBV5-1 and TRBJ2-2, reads KAGVTQTPRYLIKTRGQQVTLSCSPISGHRSVSWYQQTPGQGLQFLFEYFSETQRNKGNFPGRFSGRQFSNSRSEMNVSTLELGDSALYLCASSLRVAGNTGELFFGEGSRLTVL.

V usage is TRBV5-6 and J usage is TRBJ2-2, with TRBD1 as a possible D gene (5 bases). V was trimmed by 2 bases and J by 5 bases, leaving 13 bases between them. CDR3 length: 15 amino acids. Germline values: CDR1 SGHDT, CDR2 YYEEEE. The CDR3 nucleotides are TGTGCCAGCAGCTTCAGTGTTACAGGTACCGGGGAGCTGTTTTTT. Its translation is CASSFSVTGTGELFF. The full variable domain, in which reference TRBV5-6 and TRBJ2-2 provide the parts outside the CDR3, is DAGVTQSPTHLIKTRGQQVTLRCSPKSGHDTVSWYQQALGQGPQFIFQYYEEEERQRGNFPDRFSGHQFPNYSSELNVNALLLGDSALYLCASSFSVTGTGELFFGEGSRLTVL.

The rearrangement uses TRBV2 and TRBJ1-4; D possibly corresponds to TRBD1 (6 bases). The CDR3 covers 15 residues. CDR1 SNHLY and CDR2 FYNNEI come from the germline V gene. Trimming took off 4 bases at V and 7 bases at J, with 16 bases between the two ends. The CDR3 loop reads CASSAAGRGVEKLFF. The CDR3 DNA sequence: TGTGCCAGCAGTGCCGCGGGCAGGGGCGTTGAAAAACTGTTTTTT. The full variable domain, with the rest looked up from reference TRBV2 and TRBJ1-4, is EPEVTQTPSHQVTQMGQEVILRCVPISNHLYFYWYRQILGQKVEFLVSFYNNEISEKSEIFDDQFSVERPDGSNFTLKIRSTKLEDSAMYFCASSAAGRGVEKLFFGSGTQLSVL.

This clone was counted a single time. The CDR3 sequence is CASRGRENTGELFF. The CDR3 coding sequence is TGTGCCAGCAGGGGACGAGAGAACACCGGGGAGCTGTTTTTT. V and J are TRBV6-5 and TRBJ2-2; either TRBD1 or TRBD2 may supply D (5 bases each). This CDR3 is built from 14 residues. From germline, CDR1 is MNHEY and CDR2 SVGAGI. The V end was cut by 6 bases, the J end by 1 base, with 9 bases between.

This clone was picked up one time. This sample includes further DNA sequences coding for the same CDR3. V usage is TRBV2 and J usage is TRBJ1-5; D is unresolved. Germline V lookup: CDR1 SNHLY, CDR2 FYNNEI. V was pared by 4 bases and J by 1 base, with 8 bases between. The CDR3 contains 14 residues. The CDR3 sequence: CASSAGNSNQPQHF. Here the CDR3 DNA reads TGTGCCAGCAGTGCGGGCAACAGCAATCAGCCCCAGCATTTT.

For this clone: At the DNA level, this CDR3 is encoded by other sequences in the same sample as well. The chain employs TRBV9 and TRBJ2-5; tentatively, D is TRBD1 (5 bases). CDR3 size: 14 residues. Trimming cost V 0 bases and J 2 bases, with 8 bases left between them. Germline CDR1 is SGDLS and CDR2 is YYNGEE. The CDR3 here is CASSVGAGQETQYF. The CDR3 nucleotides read TGTGCCAGCAGCGTAGGCGCAGGGCAAGAGACCCAGTACTTC. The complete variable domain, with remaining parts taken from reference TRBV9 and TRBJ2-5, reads DSGVTQTPKHLITATGQRVTLRCSPRSGDLSVYWYQQSLDQGLQFLIQYYNGEERAKGNILERFSAQQFPDLHSELNLSSLELGDSALYFCASSVGAGQETQYFGPGTRLLVL.

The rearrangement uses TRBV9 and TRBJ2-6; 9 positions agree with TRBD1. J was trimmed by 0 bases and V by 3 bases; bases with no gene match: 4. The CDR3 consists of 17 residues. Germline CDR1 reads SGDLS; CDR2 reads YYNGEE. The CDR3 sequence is CASSEGQGFSGANVLTF. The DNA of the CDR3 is TGTGCCAGCAGCGAGGGACAGGGTTTCTCTGGGGCCAACGTCCTGACTTTC.

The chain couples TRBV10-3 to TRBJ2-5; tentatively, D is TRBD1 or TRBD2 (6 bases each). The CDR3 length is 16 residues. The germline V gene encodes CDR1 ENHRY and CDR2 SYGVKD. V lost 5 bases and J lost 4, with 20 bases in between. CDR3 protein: CAISYLRLGGAETQYF. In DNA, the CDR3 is TGTGCCATCAGTTACCTCCGACTAGGGGGAGCAGAGACCCAGTACTTC.

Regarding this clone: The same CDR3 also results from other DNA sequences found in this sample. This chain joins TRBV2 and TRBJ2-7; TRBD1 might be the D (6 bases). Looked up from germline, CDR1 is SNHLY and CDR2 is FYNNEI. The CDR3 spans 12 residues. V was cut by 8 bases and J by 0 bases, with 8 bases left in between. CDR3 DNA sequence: TGTGCCAGCCGGGACATCTCCTACGAGCAGTACTTC. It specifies CASRDISYEQYF. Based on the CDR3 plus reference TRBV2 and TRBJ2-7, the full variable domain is EPEVTQTPSHQVTQMGQEVILRCVPISNHLYFYWYRQILGQKVEFLVSFYNNEISEKSEIFDDQFSVERPDGSNFTLKIRSTKLEDSAMYFCASRDISYEQYFGPGTRLTVT.

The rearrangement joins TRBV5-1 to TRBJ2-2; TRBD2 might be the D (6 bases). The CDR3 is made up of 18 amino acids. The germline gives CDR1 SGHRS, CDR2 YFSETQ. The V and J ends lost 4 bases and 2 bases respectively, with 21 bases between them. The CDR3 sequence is CASSTRFGGVSNTGELFF. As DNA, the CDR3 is TGCGCCAGCAGCACCCGGTTCGGGGGTGTTAGTAACACCGGGGAGCTGTTTTTT.

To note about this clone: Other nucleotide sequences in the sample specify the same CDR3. CDR3 DNA: TGTGCCAGCAGCTTGGCGTCCTATGGCTACACCTTC. This translates into CASSLASYGYTF. This chain uses TRBV5-6 with TRBJ1-2, with D hard to call. Trimming took 0 bases from V and 4 from J, leaving 4 bases between them. This CDR3 has 12 amino acids. The V gene's germline CDR1 is SGHDT and CDR2 YYEEEE.

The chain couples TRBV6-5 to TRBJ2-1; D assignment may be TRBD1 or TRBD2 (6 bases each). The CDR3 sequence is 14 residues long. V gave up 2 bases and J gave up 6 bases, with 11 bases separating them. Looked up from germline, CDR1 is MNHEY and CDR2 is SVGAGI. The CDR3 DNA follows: TGTGCCAGCAGTTACGCTGGAGGGGGCAATGAGCAGTTCTTC. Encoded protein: CASSYAGGGNEQFF.

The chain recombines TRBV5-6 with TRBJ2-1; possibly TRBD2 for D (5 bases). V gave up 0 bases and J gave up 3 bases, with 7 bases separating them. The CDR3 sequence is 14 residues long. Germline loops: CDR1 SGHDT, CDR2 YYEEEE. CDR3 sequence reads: CASSLGAGYNEQFF. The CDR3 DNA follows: TGTGCCAGCAGCTTGGGCGCGGGCTACAATGAGCAGTTCTTC.

The CDR3 DNA is TGTGCCAGCAGCAGGGACAGTCCTAGCACAGATACGCAGTATTTT. Protein sequence: CASSRDSPSTDTQYF. The chain has TRBV2 and TRBJ2-3, with 7 bases that match TRBD1. The ends lost 6 bases at V and 0 bases at J; junction bases unmatched: 6. CDR1 is SNHLY, CDR2 FYNNEI, per germline. The CDR3 is 15 residues long. The full variable domain, with the rest looked up from reference TRBV2 and TRBJ2-3, is EPEVTQTPSHQVTQMGQEVILRCVPISNHLYFYWYRQILGQKVEFLVSFYNNEISEKSEIFDDQFSVERPDGSNFTLKIRSTKLEDSAMYFCASSRDSPSTDTQYFGPGTRLTVL.

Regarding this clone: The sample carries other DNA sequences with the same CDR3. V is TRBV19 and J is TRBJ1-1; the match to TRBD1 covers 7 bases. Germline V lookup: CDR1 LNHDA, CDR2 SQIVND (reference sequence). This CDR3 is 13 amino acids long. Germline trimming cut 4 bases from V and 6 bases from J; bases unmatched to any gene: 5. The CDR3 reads CASSSLRGAEAFF. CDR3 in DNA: TGTGCCAGTAGTAGTCTCAGGGGGGCTGAAGCTTTCTTT.

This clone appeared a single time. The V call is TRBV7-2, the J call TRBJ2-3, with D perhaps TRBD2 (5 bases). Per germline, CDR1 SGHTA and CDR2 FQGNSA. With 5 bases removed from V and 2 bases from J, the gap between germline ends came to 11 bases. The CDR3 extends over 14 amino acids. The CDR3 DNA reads TGTGCCAGCAGCCCCGGACTGACCACAGATACGCAGTATTTT. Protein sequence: CASSPGLTTDTQYF.

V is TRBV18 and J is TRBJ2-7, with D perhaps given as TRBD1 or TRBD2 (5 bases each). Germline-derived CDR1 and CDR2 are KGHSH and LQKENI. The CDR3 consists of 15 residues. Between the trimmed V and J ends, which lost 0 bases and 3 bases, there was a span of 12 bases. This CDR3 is CASSPPGRGDYEQYF. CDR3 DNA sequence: TGTGCCAGCTCACCACCGGGACGCGGAGACTACGAGCAGTACTTC.